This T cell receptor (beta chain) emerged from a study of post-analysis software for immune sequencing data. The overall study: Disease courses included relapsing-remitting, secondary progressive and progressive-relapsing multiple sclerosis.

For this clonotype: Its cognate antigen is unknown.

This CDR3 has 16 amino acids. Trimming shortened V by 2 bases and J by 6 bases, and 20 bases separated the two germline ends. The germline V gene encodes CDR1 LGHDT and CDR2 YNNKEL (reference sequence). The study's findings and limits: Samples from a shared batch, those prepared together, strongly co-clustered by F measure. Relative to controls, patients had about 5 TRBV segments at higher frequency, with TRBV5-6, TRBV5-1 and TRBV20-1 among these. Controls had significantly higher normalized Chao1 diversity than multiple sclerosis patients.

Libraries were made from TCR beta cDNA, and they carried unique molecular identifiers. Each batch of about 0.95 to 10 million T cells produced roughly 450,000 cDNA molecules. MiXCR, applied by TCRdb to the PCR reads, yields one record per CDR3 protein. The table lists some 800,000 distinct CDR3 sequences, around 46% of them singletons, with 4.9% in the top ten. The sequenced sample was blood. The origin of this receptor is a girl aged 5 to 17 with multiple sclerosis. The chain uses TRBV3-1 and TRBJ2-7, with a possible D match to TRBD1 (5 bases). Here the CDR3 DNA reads TGTGCCAGCAGCCAATTCCTGTCCCCTATTAGGGGCGAGCAGTACTTC. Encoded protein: CASSQFLSPIRGEQYF.